This TCR beta chain came from a study of early T cells in non-severe SARS-CoV-2 infection. Across the study: With bulk RNA from unsorted whole blood as input, sequencing yielded unpaired chains. The study's findings and limits: Private and CD4 specificities were missed by VDJdb matching, which favored anti-spike CD8 responses.

The CDR3 loop spans 12 amino acids. Trimming removed 8 bases from V and 3 bases from J, with 10 bases in between. Germline V gene data show CDR1 as MDHEN and CDR2 as SYDVKM. Individual cDNA molecules each received unique molecular identifiers attached to them. A single record per CDR3 protein comes from TCRdb applying MiXCR to the 5' RACE reads. The sample records 65,000 to 95,000 distinct CDR3 sequences, about 15% being singletons. Details on this clonotype: The antigen is unknown.

The sample comprised whole blood. This chain joins TRBV28 and TRBJ2-5; D gene ambiguous. The receptor comes from an adult who was a healthcare worker with PCR-confirmed SARS-CoV-2 infection or an uninfected control (not recorded which). CDR3 region: CASQRGKETQYF. CDR3 DNA: TGTGCCAGCCAGCGAGGAAAAGAGACCCAGTACTTC.